Many counts were recorded for the clone carrying this TCR beta chain. None of the patients had undergone any treatment ahead of thyroid surgery. This entry comes from a study of metastatic and nonmetastatic thyroid tumors. Study as a whole: It was across blood and tumor or nodule tissue from malignant and benign thyroid patients that repertoires were compared.

From the PCR reads, TCRdb re-called clones with MiXCR. The table has 45,000 or so clones, around 17% seen once. The CDR3 contains 14 residues. The J segment lost 2 bases and the V segment lost 5 bases, leaving 1 base of the junction unmatched. Germline CDR1 and CDR2: SGHRS and YFSETQ. The sample consisted of blood. V gene TRBV5-1 combines with J gene TRBJ2-5; 12 positions match TRBD2. The clonotype comes from a female donor with papillary thyroid cancer or a benign thyroid nodule (not recorded which). Some clones in this sample may be carry-over from other donors' samples. The DNA for the CDR3 is TGCGCCAGCAGAGGGACTAGCGGGCAAGAGACCCAGTACTTC. Translated: CASRGTSGQETQYF.